The 13 T cell receptor beta chains in this list originate from one sample, sequenced in a study of blood T cell repertoires in COVID-19 (dated by TCRdb to about 2020). The method behind the library was the immunoSEQ multiplex PCR assay. The immuneACCESS repertoire file appears here via TCRdb, limited to in-frame rearrangements. These files lack a portion of the clones; in checked studies, under half of the deficit traces to unresolved V genes, and the cause of the others is not known. Across this sample there are some 370,000 clones, with 90% seen only once. The ten largest make up about 6.5% of the sample. The sample consisted of peripheral blood. The source of these receptors is a man aged 18 to 30 with active or convalescent COVID-19.

This rearrangement joins TRBV19 to TRBJ1-2; no firm D call. Germline V gene lookup returns CDR1 LNHDA and CDR2 SQIVND (reference sequence). The CDR3 spans 13 residues. V lost 4 bases and J 4 bases, leaving 10 bases between the germline ends. In nucleotides, the CDR3 is TGTGCCAGTAGTAAGACACAATCCTATGGCTACACCTTC. This sequence encodes CASSKTQSYGYTF.

The chain links TRBV18 to TRBJ2-7, with 7 bases that match TRBD2. V trimming: 3 bases; J trimming: 3 bases; junction bases outside the gene matches: 5. CDR3 length: 14 amino acids. The V gene's germline CDR1 is KGHSH and CDR2 LQKENI. The CDR3 DNA reads TGTGCCAGCTCACCCACGGGGGGAAACTACGAGCAGTACTTC. This sequence encodes CASSPTGGNYEQYF.

CDR3 protein: CASSPLGSRDREQYF. CDR3 nucleotide sequence: TGTGCCAGCTCACCCCTCGGAAGCAGGGATCGCGAGCAGTACTTC. This chain joins TRBV18 and TRBJ2-7, with a weak D call TRBD1 (5 bases). Trimming removed 3 bases from V and 6 bases from J, with 18 bases in between. Germline-derived CDR1 and CDR2 are KGHSH and LQKENI. The CDR3 totals 15 residues.

This chain links TRBV19 with TRBJ2-1, with 10 bases identical to TRBD1. Per the germline V gene, CDR1 is LNHDA and CDR2 is SQIVND (reference sequence). The CDR3 spans 16 residues. V shed 4 bases, J shed 6 bases, and the junction held 9 bases outside the gene matches. This CDR3 reads CASSTAGQGYFNEQFF. As DNA, the CDR3 is TGTGCCAGTAGTACAGCGGGACAGGGGTATTTCAATGAGCAGTTCTTC.

The rearrangement joins TRBV6-6 to TRBJ1-2; D is ambiguous. Trimming took 2 bases from V and 5 from J, leaving 9 bases between them. There are 13 residues in the CDR3. Looked up from germline, CDR1 is MNHNY and CDR2 is SVGAGI (reference sequence). The CDR3 sequence: CASSYEVLYGYTF. The CDR3 bases are TGTGCCAGCAGTTACGAGGTTTTGTATGGCTACACCTTC.

This rearrangement joins TRBV7-2 to TRBJ1-5; weak D call: TRBD1 (6 bases). Germline assignment: CDR1 SGHTA and CDR2 FQGNSA. The CDR3 length is 14 residues. V lost 5 bases and J 3 bases, leaving 11 bases between the germline ends. The CDR3 sequence: CASSMGHFNQPQHF. The CDR3 DNA reads as TGTGCCAGCAGCATGGGACATTTCAATCAGCCCCAGCATTTT.

The chain links TRBV12-3 or TRBV12-4 to TRBJ2-3; no definite D call. V gave up 2 bases and J gave up 11 bases, with 11 bases separating them. This CDR3 contains 12 residues. The CDR3 protein is CASSLPLVGQYF. CDR3 sequence (DNA): TGTGCCAGCAGTTTACCCCTGGTCGGGCAGTATTTT.

Comments on this clone: Other DNA sequences from this sample encode an identical CDR3 as well. The chain couples TRBV19 to TRBJ2-1; the match to TRBD1 covers 12 bases. CDR3 length: 19 residues. The J segment lost 0 bases and the V segment lost 2 bases, leaving 8 bases of the junction unmatched. CDR1 and CDR2 from the germline V gene are LNHDA and SQIVND (reference sequence). The CDR3 region has the DNA TGTGCCAGTAGTATAAGGGGACAGGGGGCAATAAGCTCCTACAATGAGCAGTTCTTC. Translated, it gives CASSIRGQGAISSYNEQFF.

This clone came up once. The chain joins TRBV29-1 to TRBJ2-7, with TRBD1 matching 8 bases. The J segment lost 0 bases and the V segment lost 7 bases, leaving 5 bases of the junction unmatched. The germline gives CDR1 SQVTM, CDR2 ANQGSEA. This CDR3 comprises 13 residues. CDR3: CSAQTGASYEQYF. The CDR3 coding sequence is TGCAGCGCCCAGACAGGGGCCTCCTACGAGCAGTACTTC.

CDR3 nucleotide sequence: TGTGCCAGCAAAAGGGCAGGGGATTACTATGGCTACACCTTC. Protein sequence: CASKRAGDYYGYTF. The chain uses TRBV25-1 and TRBJ1-2, with D maybe TRBD1 (6 bases). Germline CDR1 reads MGHDK; CDR2 reads SYGVNS. Trimming pared 7 bases from V and 3 bases from J, leaving 15 bases between. The CDR3 loop spans 14 amino acids.

CDR3 protein: CASSSSLKTGGTYEQYF. The CDR3 DNA reads TGTGCCAGCAGCTCATCACTGAAGACAGGGGGAACCTACGAGCAGTACTTC. The chain is built from TRBV4-2 and TRBJ2-7, with 9 bases lining up with TRBD1. Germline CDR1 and CDR2: LGHNA and YNFKEQ. CDR3 length: 17 residues. V lost 5 bases to trimming and J lost 2 bases; unmatched junction nucleotides: 13.

The rearrangement links TRBV4-1 to TRBJ1-3; possible D gene TRBD1, 5 bases. With 0 bases removed from V and 0 bases from J, the gap between germline ends came to 6 bases. This CDR3 has 15 residues. Germline V gene data show CDR1 as MGHRA and CDR2 as YSYEKL. CDR3 loop: CASSQERGSGNTIYF. CDR3 coding DNA: TGCGCCAGCAGCCAAGAAAGGGGCTCTGGAAACACCATATATTTT.

The V call is TRBV3-1 (or the pseudogene TRBV3-2), the J call TRBJ1-6; D is possibly TRBD1 (6 bases). Germline V CDR1 and CDR2: LGHDT, YNNKEL (reference sequence). This CDR3 contains 12 residues. Deletions cut 4 bases from V and 13 bases from J, with 11 bases between. CDR3 sequence reads: CASSLTGLPLHF. The CDR3 coding sequence is TGTGCCAGCAGCCTCACAGGGTTGCCCCTCCACTTT.